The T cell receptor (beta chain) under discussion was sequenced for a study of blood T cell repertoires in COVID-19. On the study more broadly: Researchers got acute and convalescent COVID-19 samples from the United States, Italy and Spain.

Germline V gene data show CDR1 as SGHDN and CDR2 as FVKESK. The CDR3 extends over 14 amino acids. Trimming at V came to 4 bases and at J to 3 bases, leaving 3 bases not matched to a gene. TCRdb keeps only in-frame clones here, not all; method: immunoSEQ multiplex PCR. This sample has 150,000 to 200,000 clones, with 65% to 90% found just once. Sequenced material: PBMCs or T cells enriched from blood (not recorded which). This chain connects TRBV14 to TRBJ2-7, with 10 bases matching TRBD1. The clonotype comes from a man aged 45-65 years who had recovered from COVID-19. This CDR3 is CASSPRTGGYEQYF. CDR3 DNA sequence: TGTGCCAGCAGCCCCCGGACAGGGGGCTACGAGCAGTACTTC.